This entry lists 30 T cell receptor beta chains sequenced from one sample in a study of Graves' ophthalmopathy and Graves' hyperthyroidism. Amplifying from RNA transcripts, the study obtained TCR beta CDR3 regions. Scientists carried out first-round RT-PCR using HTBI primers and then a second-round multiplex PCR. TCRdb ran MiXCR on the multiplex PCR reads and lists one entry per CDR3 protein. Of a few hundred thousand distinct CDR3 sequences listed, approximately 37% are singletons. Sequences were obtained from peripheral blood or thyroid tissue (not recorded which). The source of these receptors is an adult man with Graves' hyperthyroidism.

The V call is TRBV5-1, the J call TRBJ2-5; D perhaps matches TRBD2 (5 bases). The germline V gene encodes CDR1 SGHRS and CDR2 YFSETQ. V lost 3 bases and J 5 bases, leaving 14 bases between the germline ends. The CDR3 consists of 14 residues. In DNA, the CDR3 is TGCGCCAGCAGCTGGCGGGCAAACAATGAGACCCAGTACTTC. This translates into CASSWRANNETQYF.

The chain uses TRBV10-2 and TRBJ1-5, with TRBD1 matching over 9 bases. Losses at the gene ends were 6 bases for V and 2 bases for J; bases not matched to a gene: 14. Germline-derived CDR1 and CDR2 are WSHSY and SAAADI. This CDR3 region has 18 residues. The CDR3 coding sequence is TGCGCCAGCAGGCGACCTGAGGGACAGGGAAGGGGCAATCAGCCCCAGCATTTT. Amino acid sequence: CASRRPEGQGRGNQPQHF.

In this sample, this clonotype turned up many times. This chain joins TRBV5-8 and TRBJ2-5; D ambiguous. CDR1 SGHTS and CDR2 YDEGEE come from the germline V gene. V was cut by 0 bases and J by 3 bases, with 9 bases left in between. The CDR3 has 14 amino acids. The CDR3 reads CASSLDVGKETQYF. In nucleotides, the CDR3 is TGTGCCAGCAGCTTGGATGTGGGGAAAGAGACCCAGTACTTC.

The chain couples TRBV19 to TRBJ1-1, with D possibly being TRBD1 (6 bases). The CDR3 sequence is 18 residues long. Trimming removed 3 bases from V and 1 base from J, with 21 bases in between. The germline CDR1 and CDR2 sequences are LNHDA and SQIVND (reference sequence). CDR3 sequence reads: CASSIEFGRGLANTEAFF. In DNA, the CDR3 is TGTGCCAGTAGTATCGAGTTCGGCAGGGGATTGGCGAACACTGAAGCTTTCTTT.

The chain has TRBV29-1 and TRBJ1-2; 8 bases fit TRBD1. After removal of 4 bases from V and 4 bases from J, the junction contained 5 bases not matched to a gene. Germline V gene sequence: CDR1 SQVTM, CDR2 ANQGSEA. The CDR3 contains 13 residues. This CDR3 reads CSVVGTGGYGYTF. As DNA, the CDR3 is TGCAGCGTTGTGGGAACAGGGGGCTATGGCTACACCTTC.

This clonotype was recorded many times. CDR3 residues: CSARAAGQGRMEPQHF. CDR3 sequence (DNA): TGCAGTGCTAGAGCAGCGGGACAGGGAAGAATGGAGCCCCAGCATTTT. The chain employs TRBV20-1 and TRBJ1-5, with TRBD1 matching over 9 bases. The CDR3 contains 16 residues. Germline V gives CDR1 DFQATT, CDR2 SNEGSKA (reference sequence). After removal of 1 base from V and 8 bases from J, the junction contained 12 bases not matched to a gene.

Many counts were recorded for this clonotype. Here the CDR3 DNA reads TGTGCCAGCTTACTTGGTTGGGCGGAGACCCAGTACTTC. This codes for CASLLGWAETQYF. The J gene is TRBJ2-5, the V gene TRBV2; D remains unclear. This CDR3 has 13 amino acids. Germline CDR1 and CDR2: SNHLY and FYNNEI. V was trimmed by 8 bases and J by 5 bases, leaving 15 bases between them.

The chain has TRBV20-1 and TRBJ2-7, with TRBD1 identical over 8 bases. The CDR3 totals 15 residues. Germline V lookup: CDR1 DFQATT, CDR2 SNEGSKA (reference sequence). The V segment lost 3 bases and the J segment 4 bases; nucleotides outside the gene matches: 11. In DNA form, the CDR3 reads TGCAGTGCTAGTCATGGGACAGGACGTTCTTACGAGCAGTACTTC. The encoded protein is CSASHGTGRSYEQYF.

This clonotype was observed a few times. The gene calls are TRBV24-1 and TRBJ2-1, with D tentatively TRBD1 (5 bases). CDR1 KGHDR and CDR2 SFDVKD come from the germline V gene. The CDR3 length is 15 residues. V was trimmed by 4 bases and J by 4 bases, leaving 13 bases between them. The CDR3 sequence: CATSDRDRTYNEQFF. CDR3 in DNA: TGTGCCACCAGTGACAGAGACAGAACTTACAATGAGCAGTTCTTC.

A remark on this clonotype: At one boundary the junction diverges from the germline segment, which might be a read error. The chain uses TRBV4-1 and TRBJ1-2, with a tentative D call TRBD1 (6 bases). The germline gives CDR1 MGHRA, CDR2 YSYEKL. The CDR3 runs 14 residues. The DNA for the CDR3 is TGTGCCAGTAAGCCCGACGGGGGCAACTATGACTACACCTTC. Its translation is CASKPDGGNYDYTF.

As to this clonotype: Since a much larger clone is just one base distant, this may be a read error. The rearrangement uses TRBV7-9 and TRBJ1-6; TRBD1 is a possible D gene (6 bases). Germline CDR1 SEHNR, CDR2 FQNEAQ (reference sequence). The CDR3 runs 18 residues. The CDR3 reads CACSLDGQWSSYNSPLHF. The DNA of the CDR3 is TGTGCCTGCAGCTTAGATGGACAGTGGAGCTCCTATAATTCACCCCTCCACTTT.

This clonotype was detected ten times or more. This chain connects TRBV15 to TRBJ1-5, with a weak D call TRBD1 (5 bases). The V and J ends lost 0 bases and 6 bases respectively, with 12 bases between them. The CDR3 extends over 15 amino acids. CDR1 is LNHNV and CDR2 is YYDKDF in the germline V gene (reference sequence). In DNA, the CDR3 is TGTGCCACCAGCAGAGATCGGGGCGTAGGTCAGCCCCAGCATTTT. Protein: CATSRDRGVGQPQHF. The complete variable domain, with remaining parts taken from reference TRBV15 and TRBJ1-5, reads DAMVIQNPRYQVTQFGKPVTLSCSQTLNHNVMYWYQQKSSQAPKLLFHYYDKDFNNEADTPDNFQSRRPNTSFCFLDIRSPGLGDTAMYLCATSRDRGVGQPQHFGDGTRLSIL.

This clonotype was found many times. The J gene is TRBJ1-6, the V gene TRBV5-1; no definite D call. Trimming took off 0 bases at V and 4 bases at J, with 14 bases between the two ends. The CDR3 loop spans 17 amino acids. The germline gives CDR1 SGHRS, CDR2 YFSETQ. The CDR3 DNA sequence: TGCGCCAGCAGCTTGGTTAAAAACGGCGTTTATAATTCACCCCTCCACTTT. Translation gives CASSLVKNGVYNSPLHF. Combining the CDR3 with reference TRBV5-1 and TRBJ1-6 gives the whole variable domain KAGVTQTPRYLIKTRGQQVTLSCSPISGHRSVSWYQQTPGQGLQFLFEYFSETQRNKGNFPGRFSGRQFSNSRSEMNVSTLELGDSALYLCASSLVKNGVYNSPLHFGNGTRLTVT.

This clonotype appeared a single time. The chain recombines TRBV7-2 with TRBJ1-2; D is possibly TRBD1 (5 bases). CDR3 length: 15 amino acids. With 2 bases removed from V and 3 bases from J, the gap between germline ends came to 13 bases. Germline lookup yields CDR1 SGHTA and CDR2 FQGNSA. CDR3 residues: CASSLQGGMDYGYTF. The CDR3 DNA reads as TGTGCCAGCAGCTTACAGGGCGGCATGGACTATGGCTACACCTTC.

Remarks on this clonotype: A much larger clone differs by one base, so this may be a read error. J is TRBJ1-4 and V is TRBV20-1, with 11 positions matching TRBD1. The V segment lost 1 base and the J segment 2 bases; nucleotides outside the gene matches: 12. This CDR3 is 19 amino acids long. CDR1 and CDR2 (germline): DFQATT, SNEGSKA (reference sequence). CDR3 in amino acids: CSARGTLGQGAITNEKLFF. The DNA for the CDR3 is TGCAGTGCTAGAGGGACCCTAGGACAGGGGGCGATCACTAATGAAAAACTGTTTTTT.

V usage is TRBV7-2 and J usage is TRBJ2-7; the D is unclear. TRBJ2-1 explains the end of the DNA better; the J call may be wrong. CDR1 and CDR2 from the germline V gene are SGHTA and FQGNSA. This CDR3 is built from 15 residues. CDR3 sequence: CASSLGPIQYNEQFF. The CDR3 nucleotides read TGTGCCAGCAGCTTAGGGCCCATCCAGTACAATGAGCAGTTCTTC.

The chain couples TRBV10-3 to TRBJ1-5; possible D gene TRBD1, 5 bases. The CDR3 runs to 15 residues. V lost 5 bases and J 1 base, leaving 12 bases between the germline ends. CDR1 ENHRY and CDR2 SYGVKD come from the germline V gene. The CDR3 protein is CAISYGGGSNQPQHF. CDR3 DNA sequence: TGTGCCATCAGTTATGGGGGTGGAAGCAATCAGCCCCAGCATTTT.

The V call is TRBV19, the J call TRBJ2-3; D gene unclear. Germline CDR1 LNHDA, CDR2 SQIVND (reference sequence). Trimming removed 6 bases at V and 2 bases at J, with 12 bases between. The CDR3 has 14 amino acids. CDR3 region: CASRRIDNTDTQYF. The CDR3, as DNA: TGTGCCAGTAGGAGAATAGACAACACAGATACGCAGTATTTT.

This chain links TRBV7-2 with TRBJ2-7; 13 bases fit TRBD2. CDR3 size: 13 residues. From germline, CDR1 is SGHTA and CDR2 FQGNSA. After removal of 4 bases from V and 7 bases from J, the junction contained 1 base not matched to a gene. The CDR3 region has the DNA TGTGCCAGCAGCTGGACTAGCGGGAGTGAGCAGTACTTC. The encoded protein is CASSWTSGSEQYF.

This clonotype has ten or more counts. The chain carries TRBV5-1 and TRBJ2-5; a possible D gene is TRBD2 (5 bases). The CDR3 is 14 residues long. The V and J ends lost 3 bases and 3 bases respectively, with 12 bases between them. Per the germline V gene, CDR1 is SGHRS and CDR2 is YFSETQ. The CDR3, as DNA: TGCGCCAGCAGCTATAGCGCAACGAAAGAGACCCAGTACTTC. This sequence encodes CASSYSATKETQYF.

This clonotype turned up a few times. This chain joins TRBV29-1 and TRBJ2-3, with D tentatively TRBD1 (5 bases). The V gene lost 3 bases and the J gene lost 2 bases, with 12 bases spanning the gap. The CDR3 consists of 14 residues. Germline CDR1 is SQVTM and CDR2 is ANQGSEA. CDR3 sequence reads: CSVEKGRNTDTQYF. As DNA, the CDR3 is TGCAGCGTTGAGAAGGGGCGGAACACAGATACGCAGTATTTT.

V gene TRBV2 combines with J gene TRBJ1-5; unclear D gene. Germline-derived CDR1 and CDR2 are SNHLY and FYNNEI. CDR3 length: 12 residues. The V and J ends lost 8 bases and 14 bases respectively, with 19 bases between them. The CDR3 is CASSSPGAYEHF. The CDR3 bases are TGTGCCAGCTCTAGCCCCGGTGCCTACGAGCATTTT.

This clonotype was found a few times. The rearrangement links TRBV5-1 to TRBJ2-7; no reliable D call. Trimming left V 7 bases short and J 0 bases short, with 14 bases between. The CDR3 consists of 14 residues. Germline values: CDR1 SGHRS, CDR2 YFSETQ. CDR3 sequence: CASSPHYDSYEQYF. DNA of the CDR3: TGCGCCAGCTCTCCCCACTATGACTCCTACGAGCAGTACTTC.

This clonotype was counted many times. The V and J genes are TRBV20-1 and TRBJ2-5; 9 bases match TRBD1. The J segment lost 1 base and the V segment lost 1 base, leaving 4 bases of the junction unmatched. This CDR3 is 15 amino acids long. Per the germline V gene, CDR1 is DFQATT and CDR2 is SNEGSKA (reference sequence). In DNA form, the CDR3 reads TGCAGTGCTAGAGGACAGGGGGTCCCCCAAGAGACCCAGTACTTC. It yields the protein CSARGQGVPQETQYF.

This clonotype was seen repeatedly, ten times or more. This chain connects TRBV7-2 to TRBJ1-5; D possibly corresponds to TRBD1 (5 bases). This CDR3 contains 13 residues. From germline, CDR1 is SGHTA and CDR2 FQGNSA. Trimming removed 4 bases at V and 7 bases at J, with 11 bases between. Here the CDR3 DNA reads TGTGCCAGCAGCTCCTTGTGGGGGCAGCCCCAGCATTTT. It encodes CASSSLWGQPQHF.

The CDR3: CASRGDRGENTEAFF. CDR3 coding DNA: TGTGCCAGCAGGGGTGACAGGGGAGAGAACACTGAAGCTTTCTTT. The V gene is TRBV6-1, the J gene TRBJ1-1; 8 bases align to TRBD1. J lost 1 base, V lost 6 bases, and 7 bases had no gene match. CDR1 MNHNS and CDR2 SASEGT come from the germline V gene. This CDR3 is 15 amino acids long.

Remarks on this clonotype: The junction departs from germline at one end; a sequencing error may be responsible. The V gene is TRBV6-5, the J gene TRBJ2-5, with TRBD2 as a possible D gene (7 bases). The CDR3 is made up of 10 amino acids. Germline CDR1 MNHEY, CDR2 SVGAGI. CDR3 sequence (DNA): TGTGCCAGCAGTTGGGGGGGGCGACGCTTC. It specifies CASSWGGRRF.

In its sample, this clonotype was seen a few times. The V and J genes are TRBV28 and TRBJ1-1; D remains ambiguous. There are 13 residues in the CDR3. CDR1 is MDHEN, CDR2 SYDVKM, per germline. Trimming took 8 bases from V and 8 from J, leaving 18 bases between them. CDR3 bases: TGTGCCAGCTCATTTTGGGAGGGTGAGGAAGCTTTCTTT. It codes for CASSFWEGEEAFF.

This clonotype was seen repeatedly, ten times or more. The chain joins TRBV7-2 to TRBJ2-5; 11 nucleotides match TRBD2. This CDR3 is built from 17 residues. Germline V gives CDR1 SGHTA, CDR2 FQGNSA. V dropped 0 bases and J dropped 5; count of bases not matched to a gene: 8. The CDR3: CASSLALLAGGGETQYF. DNA for the CDR3: TGTGCCAGCAGCTTAGCTTTGCTAGCGGGGGGCGGGGAGACCCAGTACTTC.

This clonotype appeared many times. V and J are TRBV19 and TRBJ2-7; 10 bases are a match to TRBD1. Germline assignment: CDR1 LNHDA and CDR2 SQIVND (reference sequence). J gave up 3 bases and V 3 bases, and 8 bases lay outside the gene matches. This CDR3 has 16 residues. In DNA, the CDR3 is TGTGCCAGTAGTATTGGGACAGGGGAAAAAGGCTACGAGCAGTACTTC. Translated: CASSIGTGEKGYEQYF.